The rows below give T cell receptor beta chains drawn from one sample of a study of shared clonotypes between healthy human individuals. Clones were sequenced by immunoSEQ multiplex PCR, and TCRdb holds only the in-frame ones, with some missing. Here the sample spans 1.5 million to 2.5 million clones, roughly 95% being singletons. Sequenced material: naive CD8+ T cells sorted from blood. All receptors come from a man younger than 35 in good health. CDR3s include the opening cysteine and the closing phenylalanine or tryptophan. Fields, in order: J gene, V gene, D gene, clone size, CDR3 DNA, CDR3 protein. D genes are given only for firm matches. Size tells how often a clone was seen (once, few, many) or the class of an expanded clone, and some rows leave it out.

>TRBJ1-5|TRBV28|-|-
TGTGCCACTACGCTCGCAGGAGACTTGTACAATCAGCCCCAGCATTTT
CATTLAGDLYNQPQHF
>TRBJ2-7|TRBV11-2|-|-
TGTGCCAGCAGCCCCTATGGGGGACTTCTCTCCTACGAGCAGTACTTC
CASSPYGGLLSYEQYF
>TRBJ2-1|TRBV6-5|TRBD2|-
TGTGCCAGCAGTTCCGCGGGACTAGACTACAATGAGCAGTTCTTC
CASSSAGLDYNEQFF
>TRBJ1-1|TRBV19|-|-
TGTGCCAGTAGTATGGGGGGCAACACTGAAGCTTTCTTT
CASSMGGNTEAFF
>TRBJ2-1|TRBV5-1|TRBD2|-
TGCGCCAGCAGCTTGGAACTAGCGGGGGGGTCCTCCTACAATGAGCAGTTCTTC
CASSLELAGGSSYNEQFF
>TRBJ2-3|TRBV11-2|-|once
TGTGCCAGCAGCCAGGGACTGGAAAGCACAGATACGCAGTATTTT
CASSQGLESTDTQYF
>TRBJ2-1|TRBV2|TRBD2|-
TGTGCCAGCAGTAAACTAGCGGGAGGGTCCTACAATGAGCAGTTCTTC
CASSKLAGGSYNEQFF
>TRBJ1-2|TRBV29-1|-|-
TGCAGCGTTGTTTTCCAATCTAATGCCAATGGCTACACCTTC
CSVVFQSNANGYTF
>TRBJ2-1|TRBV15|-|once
TGTGCCACCAGCAGCCGGCTAGGGATAAGGGCAAATGAGCAGTTCTTC
CATSSRLGIRANEQFF
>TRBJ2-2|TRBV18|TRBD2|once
TGTGCCAGCTCACCGATGACTAGCGGGTCGATCGGGGAGCTGTTTTTT
CASSPMTSGSIGELFF
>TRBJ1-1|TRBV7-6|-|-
TGTGCCAGCAGCTTAAACGGAGGCCGCGAAGCTTTCTTT
CASSLNGGREAFF
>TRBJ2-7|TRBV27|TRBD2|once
TGTGCCAGCAGTGGGACGACTAGCGGGAACTCCTACGAGCAGTACTTC
CASSGTTSGNSYEQYF
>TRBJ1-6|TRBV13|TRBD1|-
TGTGCCAGCAGCCCGCCGGACAGGGGTTATTCACCCCTCCACTTT
CASSPPDRGYSPLHF
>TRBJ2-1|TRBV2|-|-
TGTGCCAGCAGTGCAAACAATGAGCAGTTCTTC
CASSANNEQFF
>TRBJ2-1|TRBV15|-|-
TGTGCCACCAGTATAGAGTCACTTAACAATGAGCAGTTCTTC
CATSIESLNNEQFF
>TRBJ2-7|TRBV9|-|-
TGTGCCAGCAGCGTAGGTGGCAGGGGGGACGAGCAGTACTTC
CASSVGGRGDEQYF
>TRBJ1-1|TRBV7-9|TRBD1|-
TGTGCCAGCAGCTTAGGTGGGACAGGCGACTACACTGAAGCTTTCTTT
CASSLGGTGDYTEAFF
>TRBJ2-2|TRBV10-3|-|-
TGTGCCATCACGGCCGGCGGGGAGCTGTTTTTT
CAITAGGELFF
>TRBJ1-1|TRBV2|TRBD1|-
TGTGCCAGCAGAGAGGGGGCGGTCGGGACTGAAGCTTTCTTT
CASREGAVGTEAFF
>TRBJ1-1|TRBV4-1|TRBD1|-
TGCGCCAGCAGCCCGGACAGGGGGCCGAACACTGAAGCTTTCTTT
CASSPDRGPNTEAFF
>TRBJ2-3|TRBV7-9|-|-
TGTGCCAGCAGCTGGGGTGGGCCTAGCACAGATACGCAGTATTTT
CASSWGGPSTDTQYF
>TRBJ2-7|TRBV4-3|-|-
TGCGCCAGCAGCCAAGTCGCGGGACCATCCGGGGGAGTGGCTTACGAGCAGTACTTC
CASSQVAGPSGGVAYEQYF
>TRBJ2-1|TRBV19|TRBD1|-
TGTGCCAGTAGTATTACAGGGGACGAGCAGTTCTTC
CASSITGDEQFF
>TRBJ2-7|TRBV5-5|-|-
TGTGCCAGCAGCCCTGGACGCTATTTTAACTACGAGCAGTACTTC
CASSPGRYFNYEQYF
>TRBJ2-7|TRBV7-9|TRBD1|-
TGTGCCAGCACCCTGGATGGGGACAGAGCCTACGAGCAGTACTTC
CASTLDGDRAYEQYF
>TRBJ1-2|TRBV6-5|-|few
TGTGCCAGCAGTTACGGAGTCAGCTATGGCTACACCTTC
CASSYGVSYGYTF
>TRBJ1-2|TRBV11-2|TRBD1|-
TGTGCCAGCAGCAAACCAGGGGGTGGAGGCTACACCTTC
CASSKPGGGGYTF
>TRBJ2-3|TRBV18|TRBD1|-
TGTGCCAGCTCACCGGGACAGTTGAGCACAGATACGCAGTATTTT
CASSPGQLSTDTQYF
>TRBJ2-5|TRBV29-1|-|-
TGCAGCGTTGAGTACAGAACACAAGAGACCCAGTACTTC
CSVEYRTQETQYF
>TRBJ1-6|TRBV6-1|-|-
TGTGCCAGCAGTGAATGGGTAAACTCCTATAATTCACCCCTCCACTTT
CASSEWVNSYNSPLHF
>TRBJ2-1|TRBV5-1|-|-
TGCGCCAGCAGCCCGATCTTAGCGGACTACAATGAGCAGTTCTTC
CASSPILADYNEQFF
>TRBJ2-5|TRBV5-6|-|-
TGTGCCAGCAGCTTGGATCGGGGTATCGCAGAGACCCAGTACTTC
CASSLDRGIAETQYF
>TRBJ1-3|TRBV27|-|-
TGTGCCAGCTCCCCCGGGACAACCCCTGGAAACACCATATATTTT
CASSPGTTPGNTIYF